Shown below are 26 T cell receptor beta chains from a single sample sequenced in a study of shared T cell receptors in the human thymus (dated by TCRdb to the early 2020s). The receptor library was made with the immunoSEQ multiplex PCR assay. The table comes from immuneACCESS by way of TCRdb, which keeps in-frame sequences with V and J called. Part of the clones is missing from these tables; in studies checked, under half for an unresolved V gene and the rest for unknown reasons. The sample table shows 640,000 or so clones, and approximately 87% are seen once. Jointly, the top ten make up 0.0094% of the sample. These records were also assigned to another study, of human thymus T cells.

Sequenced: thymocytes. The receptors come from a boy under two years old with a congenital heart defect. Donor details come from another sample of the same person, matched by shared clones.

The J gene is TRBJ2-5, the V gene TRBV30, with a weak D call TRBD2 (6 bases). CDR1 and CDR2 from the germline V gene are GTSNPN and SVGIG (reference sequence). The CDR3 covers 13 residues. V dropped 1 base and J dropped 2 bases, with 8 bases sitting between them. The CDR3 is CAWSAGLQETQYF. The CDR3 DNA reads TGTGCCTGGAGTGCGGGACTTCAAGAGACCCAGTACTTC.

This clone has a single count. The CDR3 region is CASSLTDRGKGKLFF. The CDR3 nucleotides read TGTGCCAGCAGTCTCACGGACAGAGGCAAAGGGAAACTGTTTTTT. The rearrangement links TRBV27 to TRBJ1-4; the D gene is possibly TRBD1 (6 bases). Germline V gene data show CDR1 as MNHEY and CDR2 as SMNVEV (reference sequence). V dropped 5 bases and J dropped 11 bases, with 21 bases sitting between them. The CDR3 is made up of 15 amino acids.

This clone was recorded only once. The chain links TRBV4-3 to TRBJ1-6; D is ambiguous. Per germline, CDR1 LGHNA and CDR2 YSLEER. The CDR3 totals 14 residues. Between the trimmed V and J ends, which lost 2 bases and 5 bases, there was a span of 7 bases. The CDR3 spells CASSQRFNNSPLHF. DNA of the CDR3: TGCGCCAGCAGCCAACGGTTTAATAATTCACCCCTCCACTTT.

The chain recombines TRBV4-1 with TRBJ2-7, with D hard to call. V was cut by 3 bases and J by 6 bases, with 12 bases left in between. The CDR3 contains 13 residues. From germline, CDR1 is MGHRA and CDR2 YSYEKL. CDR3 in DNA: TGCGCCAGCAGCCACACGACGAGGCGCGAGCAGTACTTC. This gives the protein CASSHTTRREQYF.

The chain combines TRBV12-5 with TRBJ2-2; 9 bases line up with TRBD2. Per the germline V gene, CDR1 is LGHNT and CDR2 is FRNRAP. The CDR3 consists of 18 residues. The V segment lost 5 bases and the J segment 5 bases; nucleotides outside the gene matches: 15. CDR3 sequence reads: CASGGGSGLASWTGELFF. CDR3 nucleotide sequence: TGTGCTAGTGGTGGGGGTTCGGGACTAGCAAGCTGGACCGGGGAGCTGTTTTTT. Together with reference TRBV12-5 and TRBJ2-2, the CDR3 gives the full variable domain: DARVTQTPRHKVTEMGQEVTMRCQPILGHNTVFWYRQTMMQGLELLAYFRNRAPLDDSGMPKDRFSAEMPDATLATLKIQPSEPRDSAVYFCASGGGSGLASWTGELFFGEGSRLTVL.

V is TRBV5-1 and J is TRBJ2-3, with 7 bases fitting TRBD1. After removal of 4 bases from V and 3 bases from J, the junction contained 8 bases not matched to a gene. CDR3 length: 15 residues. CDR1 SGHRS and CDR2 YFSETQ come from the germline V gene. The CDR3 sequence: CASSPDRVRTDTQYF. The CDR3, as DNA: TGCGCCAGCAGCCCCGACAGGGTTAGGACAGATACGCAGTATTTT.

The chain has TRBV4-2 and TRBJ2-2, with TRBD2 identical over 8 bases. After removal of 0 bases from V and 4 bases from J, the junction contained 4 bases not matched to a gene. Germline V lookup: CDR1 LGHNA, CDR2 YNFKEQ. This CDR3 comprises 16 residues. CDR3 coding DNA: TGTGCCAGCAGCCAAGAGGTAGCGGGGTCCACCGGGGAGCTGTTTTTT. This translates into CASSQEVAGSTGELFF.

DNA of the CDR3: TGTGCCAGCAGCCCTGACAGGGGCCCTACACCCCTCCACTTT. It specifies CASSPDRGPTPLHF. The rearrangement uses TRBV5-4 and TRBJ1-6, with 8 bases aligning to TRBD1. The length of the CDR3 is 14 residues. V was clipped by 4 bases and J by 11 bases; unmatched bases: 8. Germline V gene sequence: CDR1 SGHNT, CDR2 YYREEE (reference sequence). Based on the CDR3 plus reference TRBV5-4 and TRBJ1-6, the full variable domain is ETGVTQSPTHLIKTRGQQVTLRCSSQSGHNTVSWYQQALGQGPQFIFQYYREEENGRGNFPPRFSGLQFPNYSSELNVNALELDDSALYLCASSPDRGPTPLHFGNGTRLTVT.

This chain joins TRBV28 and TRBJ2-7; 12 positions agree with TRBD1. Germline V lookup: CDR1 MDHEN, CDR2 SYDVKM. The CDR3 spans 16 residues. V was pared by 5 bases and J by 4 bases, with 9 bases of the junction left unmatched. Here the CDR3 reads CASSPTPGQGAYEQYF. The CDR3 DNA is TGTGCCAGCAGTCCGACTCCGGGACAGGGGGCATACGAGCAGTACTTC.

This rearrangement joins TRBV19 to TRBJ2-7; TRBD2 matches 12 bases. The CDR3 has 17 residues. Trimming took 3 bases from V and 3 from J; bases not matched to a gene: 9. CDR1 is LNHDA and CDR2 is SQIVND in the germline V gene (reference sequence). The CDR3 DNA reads TGTGCCAGTAGTATCGGGCTAGCGGGAGGGATCCGCTACGAGCAGTACTTC. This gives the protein CASSIGLAGGIRYEQYF.

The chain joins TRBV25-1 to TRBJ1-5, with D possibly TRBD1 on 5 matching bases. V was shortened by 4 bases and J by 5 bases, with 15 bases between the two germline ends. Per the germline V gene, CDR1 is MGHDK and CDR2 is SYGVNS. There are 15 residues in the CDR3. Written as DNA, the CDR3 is TGTGCCAGCAGTGCCATAGGGGAACCTCATCAGCCCCAGCATTTT. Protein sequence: CASSAIGEPHQPQHF.

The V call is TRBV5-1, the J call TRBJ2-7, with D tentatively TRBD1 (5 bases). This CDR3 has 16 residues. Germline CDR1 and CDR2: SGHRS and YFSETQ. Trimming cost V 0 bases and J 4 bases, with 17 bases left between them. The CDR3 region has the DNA TGCGCCAGCAGCTTGGATGGCAGGGAATTCCAATACGAGCAGTACTTC. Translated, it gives CASSLDGREFQYEQYF.

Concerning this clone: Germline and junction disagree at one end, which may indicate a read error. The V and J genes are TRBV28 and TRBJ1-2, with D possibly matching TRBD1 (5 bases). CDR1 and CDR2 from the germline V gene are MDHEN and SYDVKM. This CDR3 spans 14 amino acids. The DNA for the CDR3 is TGTGCCAGCAGTACCCGGGAGGGGAGTAATCCTTACGGTTTC. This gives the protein CASSTREGSNPYGF.

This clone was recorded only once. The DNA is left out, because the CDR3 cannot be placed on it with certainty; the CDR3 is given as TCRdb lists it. CDR3 amino acids: CASSFLAGRGTYEQYF. V usage is TRBV28 and J usage is TRBJ2-7; no DNA check was done on the table's D call, TRBD2. Germline lookup yields CDR1 MDHEN and CDR2 SYDVKM. The CDR3 contains 16 residues when both ends are counted.

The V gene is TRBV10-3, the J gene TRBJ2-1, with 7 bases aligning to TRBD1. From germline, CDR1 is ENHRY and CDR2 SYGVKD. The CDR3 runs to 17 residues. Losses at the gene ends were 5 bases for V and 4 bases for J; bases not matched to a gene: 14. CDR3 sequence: CAISNNPDRATYNEQFF. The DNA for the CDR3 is TGTGCCATCAGTAATAACCCCGACAGGGCCACTTACAATGAGCAGTTCTTC.

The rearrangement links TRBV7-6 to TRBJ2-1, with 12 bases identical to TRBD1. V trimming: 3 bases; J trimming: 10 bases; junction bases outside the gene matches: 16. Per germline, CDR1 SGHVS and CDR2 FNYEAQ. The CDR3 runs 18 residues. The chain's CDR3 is CASSFRNEPGQGACEQFF. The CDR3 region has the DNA TGTGCCAGCAGCTTCAGGAACGAACCGGGACAGGGGGCTTGCGAGCAGTTCTTC.

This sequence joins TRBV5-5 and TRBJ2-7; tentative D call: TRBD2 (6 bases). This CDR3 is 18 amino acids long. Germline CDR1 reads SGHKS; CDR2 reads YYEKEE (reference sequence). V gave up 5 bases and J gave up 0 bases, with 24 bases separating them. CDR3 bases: TGTGCCAGCAGACATGCGCCCCGGAGGGACGAGAGCTCCTACGAGCAGTACTTC. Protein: CASRHAPRRDESSYEQYF.

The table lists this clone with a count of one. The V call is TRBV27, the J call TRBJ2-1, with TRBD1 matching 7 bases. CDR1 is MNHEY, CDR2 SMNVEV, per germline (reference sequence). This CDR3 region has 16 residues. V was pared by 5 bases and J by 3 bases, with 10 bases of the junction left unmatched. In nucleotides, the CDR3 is TGTGCCAGCAGTCCCATAAGGGGGCGCGTCTACAATGAGCAGTTCTTC. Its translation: CASSPIRGRVYNEQFF.

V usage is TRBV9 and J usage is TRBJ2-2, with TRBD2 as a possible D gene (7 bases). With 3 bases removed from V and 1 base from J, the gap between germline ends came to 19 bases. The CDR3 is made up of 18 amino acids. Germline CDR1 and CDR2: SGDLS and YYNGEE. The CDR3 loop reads CASSAENWEGVNTGELFF. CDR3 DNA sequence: TGTGCCAGCAGCGCGGAAAACTGGGAGGGGGTGAACACCGGGGAGCTGTTTTTT.

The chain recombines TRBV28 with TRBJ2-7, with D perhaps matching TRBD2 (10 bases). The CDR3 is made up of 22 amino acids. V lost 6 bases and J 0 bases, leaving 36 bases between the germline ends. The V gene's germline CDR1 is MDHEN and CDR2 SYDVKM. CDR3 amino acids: CASSSAGTGIGLAARPSYEQYF. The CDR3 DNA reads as TGTGCCAGCAGCTCCGCCGGGACAGGGATCGGACTAGCGGCCCGCCCCTCCTACGAGCAGTACTTC.

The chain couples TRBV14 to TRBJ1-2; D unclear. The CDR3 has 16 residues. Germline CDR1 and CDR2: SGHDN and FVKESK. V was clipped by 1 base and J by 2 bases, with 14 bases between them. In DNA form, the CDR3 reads TGTGCCAGCAGCCAAGGTAGTCCAGGTCTAAACTATGGCTACACCTTC. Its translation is CASSQGSPGLNYGYTF.

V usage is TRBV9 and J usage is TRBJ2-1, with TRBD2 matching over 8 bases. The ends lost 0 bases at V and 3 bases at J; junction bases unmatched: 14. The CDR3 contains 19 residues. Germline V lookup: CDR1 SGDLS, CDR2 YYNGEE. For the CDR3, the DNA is TGTGCCAGCAGCGTAGCCGAGCTGAGCGGGGGCCCTAACTACAATGAGCAGTTCTTC. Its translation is CASSVAELSGGPNYNEQFF.

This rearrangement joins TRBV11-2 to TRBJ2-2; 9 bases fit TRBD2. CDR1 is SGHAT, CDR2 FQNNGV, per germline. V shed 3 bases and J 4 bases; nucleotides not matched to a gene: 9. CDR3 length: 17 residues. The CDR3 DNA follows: TGTGCCAGCAGCTTGACTCCCGGGACTAGCTGCACCGGGGAGCTGTTTTTT. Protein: CASSLTPGTSCTGELFF.

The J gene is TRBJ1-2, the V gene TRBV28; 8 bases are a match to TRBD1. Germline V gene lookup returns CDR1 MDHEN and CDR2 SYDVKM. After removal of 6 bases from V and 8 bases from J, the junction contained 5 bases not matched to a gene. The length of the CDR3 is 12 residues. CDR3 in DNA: TGTGCCAGCAGCCTGGACAGGGTCGGCTACACCTTC. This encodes CASSLDRVGYTF.

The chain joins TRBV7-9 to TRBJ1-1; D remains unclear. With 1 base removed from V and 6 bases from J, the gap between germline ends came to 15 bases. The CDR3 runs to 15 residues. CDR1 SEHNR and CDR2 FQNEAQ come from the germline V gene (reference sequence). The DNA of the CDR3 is TGTGCCAGCAGCTTAGAGTCATGGGCAGTTCCTGAAGCTTTCTTT. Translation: CASSLESWAVPEAFF.

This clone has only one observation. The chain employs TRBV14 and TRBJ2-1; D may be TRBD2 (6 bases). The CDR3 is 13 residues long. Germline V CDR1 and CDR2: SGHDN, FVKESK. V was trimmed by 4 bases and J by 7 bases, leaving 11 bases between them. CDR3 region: CASSPGGRNEQFF. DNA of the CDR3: TGTGCCAGCAGCCCAGGAGGGAGAAATGAGCAGTTCTTC.